The 5 T cell receptor beta chains below all came from one sample that was sequenced in a study of T-cell reconstitution after alpha-beta-depleted transplantation in children. Library preparation (for TCRbeta) was performed with unique molecular identifiers. TCRdb reanalysed the PCR reads using MiXCR and keeps one entry per CDR3 protein. The sample includes 90,000 to 100,000 distinct CDR3 sequences, 23% of them seen just once. The sample here was PBMCs, taken before TCRalphabeta/CD19-depleted stem cell transplant. The receptors were gathered from a boy younger than 10 with acute lymphoblastic leukemia, due to receive a stem cell transplant.

This clonotype was recorded a few times. The chain carries TRBV19 and TRBJ1-5; D may be TRBD1 (6 bases). This CDR3 has 14 residues. Per the germline V gene, CDR1 is LNHDA and CDR2 is SQIVND (reference sequence). With 10 bases removed from V and 2 bases from J, the gap between germline ends came to 15 bases. The CDR3 reads CATHEGVRNQPQHF. The CDR3 DNA reads as TGTGCCACCCATGAGGGGGTCCGCAATCAGCCCCAGCATTTT. Together with reference TRBV19 and TRBJ1-5, the CDR3 gives the full variable domain: DGGITQSPKYLFRKEGQNVTLSCEQNLNHDAMYWYRQDPGQGLRLIYYSQIVNDFQKGDIAEGYSVSREKKESFPLTVTSAQKNPTAFYLCATHEGVRNQPQHFGDGTRLSIL.

This clonotype was seen ten or more times. The V call is TRBV4-1, the J call TRBJ1-2; a weak D match, TRBD1 (5 bases). CDR3 length: 13 amino acids. Trimming left V 0 bases short and J 4 bases short, with 6 bases between. Germline CDR1 is MGHRA and CDR2 is YSYEKL. CDR3 DNA sequence: TGCGCCAGCAGCCAAGACAGGGTCTATGGCTACACCTTC. Translated, it gives CASSQDRVYGYTF.

This clonotype was counted only a few times. This chain connects TRBV12-3 or TRBV12-4 to TRBJ1-5; no clear D. V lost 7 bases and J 5 bases, leaving 12 bases between the germline ends. The CDR3 spans 13 residues. CDR3 in DNA: TGTGCCAGCACCCTTAGGGCCGATCAGCCCCAGCATTTT. This translates into CASTLRADQPQHF.

This clonotype was seen a handful of times. The chain is built from TRBV5-1 and TRBJ1-2; D unclear. CDR1 is SGHRS, CDR2 YFSETQ, per germline. The CDR3 has 12 amino acids. The V end was cut by 3 bases, the J end by 5 bases, with 8 bases between. CDR3 in amino acids: CASSYEGYGYTF. CDR3 in DNA: TGCGCCAGCAGCTACGAAGGTTATGGCTACACCTTC.

There are a few counts of this clonotype. The chain uses TRBV5-1 and TRBJ2-2; 10 bases align to TRBD2. CDR1 is SGHRS and CDR2 is YFSETQ in the germline V gene. With 4 bases clipped from V and 9 bases from J, the junction kept 21 bases outside the gene matches. The CDR3 is 19 residues long. DNA of the CDR3: TGCGCCAGCAGCCTCCGAGGCGGCAGTAGGACTAGCGGAGGTCGGGAGCTGTTTTTT. It is translated as CASSLRGGSRTSGGRELFF.